This TCR beta chain is from a study of technical replicates of blood from a few donors. The data were produced by immunoSEQ multiplex PCR, yet TCRdb's version contains in-frame clones alone and is incomplete. The sample includes approximately 59,000 clones, nearly 95% of them seen just once. V lost 6 bases and J lost 0, with 11 bases in between. The CDR3 runs 14 residues. Germline V gives CDR1 MNHEY, CDR2 SVGAGI. The rearrangement uses TRBV6-5 and TRBJ1-1; no clear D. This TCR was sampled from a human donor in good health. Some clones in this sample may be carry-over from other donors' samples. The sequenced sample consisted of PBMCs. Here the CDR3 DNA reads TGTGCCAGCAGGCCACAGAACATGAACACTGAAGCTTTCTTT. Its translation: CASRPQNMNTEAFF.